This paragraph covers one T cell receptor (beta chain) sequence. Libraries were prepared by immunoSEQ multiplex PCR; TCRdb keeps only in-frame clonotypes and omits some of them. The repertoire holds some 290,000 clones, about 90% seen once, with roughly a tenth in the top ten. The CDR3 has 19 amino acids. Per the germline V gene, CDR1 is MNHNY and CDR2 is SVGAGI (reference sequence). Trimming at V came to 5 bases and at J to 5 bases, leaving 16 bases not matched to a gene. All enrollees were roughly 18 to 95 years old and from 25 or so US areas. The sample belongs to a study of blood T cell repertoires in COVID-19. Study details: COVID-19 samples from acute and convalescent phases originated in the United States, Italy and Spain. In each case, the material was cDNA or gDNA derived from T cells, B-cell-depleted T cells, or PBMCs.

V is TRBV6-6 and J is TRBJ2-2, with 11 nucleotides matching TRBD2. Material: PBMCs or T cells enriched from blood (not recorded which). The clonotype originates from a woman aged 25 to 39 who had recovered from COVID-19. The CDR3 nucleotides are TGTGCCAGCAGTCCTAACCGCTATATAGCGGGAGGGTGGACCGGGGAGCTGTTTTTT. This gives the protein CASSPNRYIAGGWTGELFF.